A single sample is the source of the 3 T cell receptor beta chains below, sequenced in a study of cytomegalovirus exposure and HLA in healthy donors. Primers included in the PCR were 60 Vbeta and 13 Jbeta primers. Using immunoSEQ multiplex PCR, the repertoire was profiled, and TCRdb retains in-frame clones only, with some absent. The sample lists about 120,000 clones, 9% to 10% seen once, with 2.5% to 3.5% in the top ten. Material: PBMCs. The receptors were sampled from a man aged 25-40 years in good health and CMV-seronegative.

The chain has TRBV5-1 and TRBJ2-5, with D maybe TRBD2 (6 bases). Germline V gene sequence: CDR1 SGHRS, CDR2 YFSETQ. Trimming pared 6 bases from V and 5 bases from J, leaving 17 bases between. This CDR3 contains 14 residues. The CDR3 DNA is TGCGCCAGCATAAAAACGGGGGTCTCGGAGACCCAGTACTTC. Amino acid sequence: CASIKTGVSETQYF.

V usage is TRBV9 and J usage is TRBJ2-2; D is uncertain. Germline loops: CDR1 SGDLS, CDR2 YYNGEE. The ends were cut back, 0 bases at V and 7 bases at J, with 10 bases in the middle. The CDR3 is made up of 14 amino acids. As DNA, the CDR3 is TGTGCCAGCAGCGTAGAATCGGGTGGCGGGGAGCTGTTTTTT. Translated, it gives CASSVESGGGELFF.

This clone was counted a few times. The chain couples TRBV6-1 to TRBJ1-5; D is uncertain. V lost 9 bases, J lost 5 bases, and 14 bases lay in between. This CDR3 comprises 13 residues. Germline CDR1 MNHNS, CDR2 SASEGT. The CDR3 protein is CARTTTGHQPQHF. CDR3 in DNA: TGTGCCAGGACAACAACCGGCCATCAGCCCCAGCATTTT.